This TCR beta chain comes out of a study of response to subunit inactivated influenza vaccine. The junction had 7 bases not matched to a gene; V was cut back by 5 bases and J by 6 bases. The CDR3 has 14 amino acids. TCRdb reanalysed the RT-PCR reads using MiXCR and keeps one entry per CDR3 protein. The repertoire holds roughly 700,000 distinct CDR3 sequences, with about 15% as singletons. The specimen was PBMCs from blood, collected roughly 15 days before vaccination. The gene calls are TRBV12-3 or TRBV12-4 and TRBJ2-3; 8 nucleotides match TRBD2. This clonotype originated in a man aged 50 or older who received an inactivated influenza vaccine. Here the CDR3 DNA reads TGTGCCAGCAGTCTCGGGGGGGATTCTGATACGCAGTATTTT. Its translation: CASSLGGDSDTQYF.